This note documents a single T cell receptor (beta chain) sequence. Its antigen has not been determined. No base quality information exists; no much larger clone differs at one position. The immunoSEQ hsTCRB v3.0 assay was used at survey level resolution to sequence the TRB variable region. TRB sequencing targeted a depth of about 35,000-50,000 T-cell genomes per sample. Pooled TRB libraries were sequenced on an Illumina MiSeq with a v3 150-cycle kit. Processing in the source paper ran as follows. Analysis of repertoires was carried out in R inside a reproducible Nextflow workflow spanning QC, data transformation and analysis. LymphoSeq2, an R package for AIRR-Seq data exploration, was used to implement custom analyses. A few samples yielding fewer than 5000 total TRB sequences were excluded, leaving over 150 analyzed HIV repertoires. Among the 180 to 200 HIV repertoires that were kept, around 59 were collected before ART initiation and under 150 were collected after ART initiation. Repertoires were downsampled to 5000 TRB nucleotide sequences, with summary statistics averaged over 100 downsampling iterations. TRB sequences were retained for analysis only if CDR3 regions of at least seven amino acids were present. Diversity was assessed using a clonality score derived from Shannon entropy and using the Gini coefficient. Repertoire networks linked the top 5000 CDR3 amino acid sequences whenever two sequences differed by an edit distance of one. Antigen specificity groups and MHC restriction were predicted for TRB CDR3 amino acid sequences with GLIPH2. Known CMV, EBV, HIV or tissue antigen associations were flagged by matching CDR3 amino acid sequences against VDJdb and McPAS-TCR. Pre-ART, post-ART and control groups were compared with Wilcoxon signed-rank tests and Holm-Bonferroni correction. This immuneACCESS table, as held by TCRdb, lists in-frame sequences with V and J called but not all clones. Of the missing ones, under half trace to an unresolved V gene in checked studies; the others have no known cause. V and J calls and clone size are given by that table; D and trimming were obtained from the DNA. The sample data list around 30,000 clones, and about three quarters of these were observed just once. 9.3% of the sample rests with the top ten.

V loses 0 bases at its end and J loses 4 bases; junction bases beyond the gene matches: 7. From the cysteine up to the phenylalanine, the CDR3 has a length of 17 residues. Kept here is only the CDR3 DNA, which spans 51 bases and is read in frame from base 1. The germline V gene encodes CDR1 SGHRS and CDR2 YFSETQ. Participants were included only if at least one PBMC sample before ART initiation and at least two post-ART samples were available. All participants with HIV were treated in the United States of America. Before DNA extraction, cryopreserved samples containing about 0.9-10 million PBMC were thawed and washed. At the time of the earliest PBMC sample, participants with HIV were aged between roughly 20 and 54 years. Each participant contributed PBMC samples from 1-4 timepoints before ART initiation and 2-8 timepoints after ART initiation, with a median of 7 samples. For every participant, serial HIV viral load, CD4+ T-cell count, ART history and demographic data were obtained. A Qiagen kit on a QIAcube was used to extract genomic DNA from unsorted PBMC, with samples processed in batches of 12.

The data belong to a study of long-term antiretroviral therapy in people with HIV (dated by TCRdb to between 2021 and 2024). The study in broad terms: The earliest samples were collected approximately a decade before the 2015 WHO recommendation for immediate ART, a period when ART was typically delayed until CD4 counts fell. Whether ART initiation and durable HIV suppression were associated with changes in peripheral blood TRB repertoire composition and diversity was tested in a retrospective serial study. Of the approximately 32 participants with HIV, 10 to 11 were female. A total of 192 cryopreserved PBMC samples came from approximately 30 adults with confirmed HIV infection and were collected serially over a mean of roughly six years (range 1-12). Test extractions of a monoclonal T-cell line alongside about 30 polyclonal samples showed no cross-contamination during QIAcube processing. The research as a whole found: CDR3 length ranges in HIV repertoires were narrower than in controls, and network structure suggested an antigen-experienced repertoire with only a slight naive shift after ART. Samples dated from the mid-2000s to the late 2010s, and the ART regimens used may be less effective than current ones. Limited PBMC availability meant only the TCR beta chain was sequenced, without alpha chain pairing. Inferences about post-ART repertoire changes were limited because no data were available on ART adherence, viral resistance or therapy changes. Because pre-ART samples had limited cell numbers, unsorted PBMC were profiled rather than sorted CD4+ and CD8+ T cells. Expanded TRB clones identified before ART initiation dominated the repertoire at all time points, although this dominance fluctuated and declined in many PLHIV after ART. Starting ART was linked to a significant rise in TRB diversity, yet even after long-term ART the diversity remained significantly lower than in transplant donor controls.

The sequencing here drew on unsorted PBMCs, taken 1.5 years before starting antiretroviral therapy. This chain joins TRBV5-1 to TRBJ2-7; TRBD2 lines up with 13 middle nucleotides. The receptor was isolated from a man aged 18 to 29 with HIV. The nucleotides read TGCGCCAGCAGCTTGGGGTCAGGGACTAGCGGGACTTACGAGCAGTACTTC. It codes for CASSLGSGTSGTYEQYF.